These T cell receptor beta chains were read from a single sample in a study of T cells expressing NK-cell markers. TCRdb reprocessed the 5' RACE reads, with one entry per CDR3 protein and no DNA. There are 500,000 or so distinct CDR3 sequences in the sample, with about 3.6% held by the top ten. Sequenced input: blood T cells: a sorted CD56 or NKG2C T cell subset, CD4+ or CD8+ T cells, or bulk PBMC T cells (not recorded which). The origin of the receptors is a young man in good health. The CDR3 runs from the conserved cysteine through the conserved F or W. Fields, in order: J gene, V gene, CDR3 protein.

J: TRBJ2-7; V: TRBV7-9; CDR3: CASSSEGAYYEQYF
J: TRBJ1-1; V: TRBV2; CDR3: CASSPRLNTEAFF
J: TRBJ2-1; V: TRBV6-1; CDR3: CASSAKLAAIDEQFF
J: TRBJ2-2; V: TRBV12-3/TRBV12-4; CDR3: CASSPIRRFANTGELFF
J: TRBJ2-5; V: TRBV11-2; CDR3: CASRTRGRQETQYF
J: TRBJ1-2; V: TRBV29-1; CDR3: CSALSGQTKYGYTF
J: TRBJ2-5; V: TRBV7-6; CDR3: CASMQGPQETQYF
J: TRBJ2-1; V: TRBV12-3/TRBV12-4; CDR3: CASSLGVGIIYEQFF
J: TRBJ1-6; V: TRBV27; CDR3: CASSLGPGFDSPLHF
J: TRBJ1-2; V: TRBV20-1; CDR3: CSARSPGRGSNYGYTF
J: TRBJ1-5; V: TRBV20-1; CDR3: CSAQPAGGYQPQHF
J: TRBJ2-3; V: TRBV15; CDR3: CATSRDKAPTDTQYF
J: TRBJ2-3; V: TRBV7-2; CDR3: CASSLAGVAEDTQYF
J: TRBJ2-2; V: TRBV27; CDR3: CASSSTFQGALRELFF
J: TRBJ2-1; V: TRBV2; CDR3: CASSSYGRTYNEQFF
J: TRBJ2-2; V: TRBV24-1; CDR3: CATSDTGLTNTGELFF
J: TRBJ2-6; V: TRBV27; CDR3: CASSSGLAGVYSGANVLTF
J: TRBJ2-5; V: TRBV20-1; CDR3: CSATPGGTSGGPRAQYF
J: TRBJ2-1; V: TRBV5-6; CDR3: CASSFMVALAGDNEQFF
J: TRBJ2-2; V: TRBV5-1; CDR3: CASSLGTGVNTGELFF
J: TRBJ1-5; V: TRBV12-3/TRBV12-4; CDR3: CASTQTNTGINQPQHF
J: TRBJ2-2; V: TRBV4-3; CDR3: CASSRRGANTGELFF
J: TRBJ2-7; V: TRBV12-3/TRBV12-4; CDR3: CASSLKNKAYEQYF
J: TRBJ2-1; V: TRBV7-9; CDR3: CASSRSVIEQFF